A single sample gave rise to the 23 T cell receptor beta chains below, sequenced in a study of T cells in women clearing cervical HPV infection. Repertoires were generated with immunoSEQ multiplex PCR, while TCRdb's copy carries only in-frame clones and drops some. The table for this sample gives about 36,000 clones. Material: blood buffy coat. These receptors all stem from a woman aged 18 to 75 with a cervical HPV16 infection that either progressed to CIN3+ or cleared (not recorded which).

Here the CDR3 reads CASSLGTGSPYDYTF. The CDR3 bases that were read are TGTGCCAGCAGCTTAGGGACAGGGTCCCCCTACGAC. The rearrangement uses TRBV7-6 and TRBJ1-2; 8 nucleotides align to TRBD1. The sequenced fragment ends 3 residues before the CDR3 boundary, so the rest is inferred from the germline J gene. Germline V lookup: CDR1 SGHVS, CDR2 FNYEAQ. There are 15 residues in the CDR3.

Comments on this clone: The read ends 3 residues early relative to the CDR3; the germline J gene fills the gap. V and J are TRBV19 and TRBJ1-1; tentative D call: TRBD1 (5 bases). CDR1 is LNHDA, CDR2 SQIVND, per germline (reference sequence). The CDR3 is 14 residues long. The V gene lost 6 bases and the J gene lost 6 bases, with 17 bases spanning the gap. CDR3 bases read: TGTGCCAGTAGGTCGGAGGAGAGGGGAGCTGAA. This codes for CASRSEERGAE. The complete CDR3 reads CASRSEERGAEAFF.

The CDR3 bases that were read are TGTGCCAGCAGCGAACAGGGTTGGTCGGCTAACTATGGC. Protein product: CASSEQGWSANYG. The entire CDR3 protein is CASSEQGWSANYGYTF. J is TRBJ1-2 and V is TRBV6-1, with D maybe TRBD1 (6 bases). The read terminates 3 residues before the CDR3 end, so the remaining end is supplied by the germline J gene. From germline, CDR1 is MNHNS and CDR2 SASEGT. The CDR3 length is 16 residues. The ends were cut back, 6 bases at V and 0 bases at J, with 17 bases in the middle.

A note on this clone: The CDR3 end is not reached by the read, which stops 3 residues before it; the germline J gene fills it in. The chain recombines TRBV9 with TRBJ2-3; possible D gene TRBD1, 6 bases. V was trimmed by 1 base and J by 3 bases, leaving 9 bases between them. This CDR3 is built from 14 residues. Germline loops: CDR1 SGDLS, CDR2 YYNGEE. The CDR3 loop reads CASSVHRATDTQYF. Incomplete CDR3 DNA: TGTGCCAGCAGCGTACACAGGGCAACAGATACG.

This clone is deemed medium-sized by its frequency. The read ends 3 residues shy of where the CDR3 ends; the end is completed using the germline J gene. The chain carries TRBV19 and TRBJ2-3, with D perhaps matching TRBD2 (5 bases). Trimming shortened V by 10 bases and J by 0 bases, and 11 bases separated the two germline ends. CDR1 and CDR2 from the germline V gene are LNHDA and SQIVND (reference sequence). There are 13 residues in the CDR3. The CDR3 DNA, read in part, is TGTGCCACCAAGCGGACTAGCACAGATACG. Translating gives CATKRTSTDT. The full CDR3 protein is CATKRTSTDTQYF. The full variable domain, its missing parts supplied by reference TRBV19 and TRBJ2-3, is DGGITQSPKYLFRKEGQNVTLSCEQNLNHDAMYWYRQDPGQGLRLIYYSQIVNDFQKGDIAEGYSVSREKKESFPLTVTSAQKNPTAFYLCATKRTSTDTQYFGPGTRLTVL.

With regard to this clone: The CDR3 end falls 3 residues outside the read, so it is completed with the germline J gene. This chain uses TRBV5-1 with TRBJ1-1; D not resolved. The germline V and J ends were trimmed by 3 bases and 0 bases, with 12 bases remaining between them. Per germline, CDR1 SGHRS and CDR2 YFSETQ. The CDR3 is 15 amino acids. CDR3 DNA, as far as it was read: TGCGCCAGCAGCTACGGTGGGCAGGTGAACACTGAA. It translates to CASSYGGQVNTE. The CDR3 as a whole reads CASSYGGQVNTEAFF. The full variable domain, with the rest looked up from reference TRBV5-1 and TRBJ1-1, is KAGVTQTPRYLIKTRGQQVTLSCSPISGHRSVSWYQQTPGQGLQFLFEYFSETQRNKGNFPGRFSGRQFSNSRSEMNVSTLELGDSALYLCASSYGGQVNTEAFFGQGTRLTVV.

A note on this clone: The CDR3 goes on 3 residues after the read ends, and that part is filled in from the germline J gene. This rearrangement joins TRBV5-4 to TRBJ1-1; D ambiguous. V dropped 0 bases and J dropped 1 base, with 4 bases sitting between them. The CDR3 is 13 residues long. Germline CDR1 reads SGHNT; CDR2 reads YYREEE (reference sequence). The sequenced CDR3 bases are TGTGCCAGCAGCTTGGACTGGAACACTGAA. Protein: CASSLDWNTE. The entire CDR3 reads CASSLDWNTEAFF. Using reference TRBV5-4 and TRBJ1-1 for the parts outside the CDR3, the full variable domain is ETGVTQSPTHLIKTRGQQVTLRCSSQSGHNTVSWYQQALGQGPQFIFQYYREEENGRGNFPPRFSGLQFPNYSSELNVNALELDDSALYLCASSLDWNTEAFFGQGTRLTVV.

The sequenced part of the CDR3 DNA is TGTGCCAGCAGTGCGGCTAGCGGGGGGGTCGAGACC. Translation gives CASSAASGGVET. The CDR3 reads in full as CASSAASGGVETQYF. J is TRBJ2-5 and V is TRBV6-1; TRBD2 matches at 12 bases. The CDR3 is cut off 3 residues early in the read; its end comes from the germline J gene. The V and J ends lost 4 bases and 5 bases, in that order; junction bases with no gene match: 5. Germline CDR1 and CDR2: MNHNS and SASEGT. There are 15 residues in the CDR3.

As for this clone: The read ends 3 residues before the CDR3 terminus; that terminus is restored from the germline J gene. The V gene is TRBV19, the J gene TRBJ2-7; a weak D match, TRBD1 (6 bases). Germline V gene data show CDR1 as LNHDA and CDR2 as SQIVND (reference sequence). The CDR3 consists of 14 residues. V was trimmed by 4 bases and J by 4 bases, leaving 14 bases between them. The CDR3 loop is CASSTGQTHYEQYF. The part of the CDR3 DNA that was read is TGTGCCAGTAGTACTGGACAGACCCATTACGAG. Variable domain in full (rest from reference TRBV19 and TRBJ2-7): DGGITQSPKYLFRKEGQNVTLSCEQNLNHDAMYWYRQDPGQGLRLIYYSQIVNDFQKGDIAEGYSVSREKKESFPLTVTSAQKNPTAFYLCASSTGQTHYEQYFGPGTRLTVT.

The part of the CDR3 DNA that was read is TGTGCCAGCAGACGTGAAGGTGAGGGTCAGCCG. Translated, it gives CASRREGEGQP. The whole CDR3 is CASRREGEGQPQYF. The chain links TRBV2 to TRBJ2-3, with a tentative D call TRBD2 (5 bases). The read comes to an end 3 residues before the CDR3 does, leaving the germline J gene to fill in the end. The germline V gene encodes CDR1 SNHLY and CDR2 FYNNEI. The CDR3 is 14 amino acids.

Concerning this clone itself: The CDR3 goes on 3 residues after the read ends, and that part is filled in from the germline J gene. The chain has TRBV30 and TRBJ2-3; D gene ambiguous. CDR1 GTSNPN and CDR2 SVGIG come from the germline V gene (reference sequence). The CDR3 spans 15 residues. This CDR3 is CAWSIELSSNQPQYF. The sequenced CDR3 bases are TGTGCCTGGAGTATAGAATTAAGTAGCAATCAGCCG.

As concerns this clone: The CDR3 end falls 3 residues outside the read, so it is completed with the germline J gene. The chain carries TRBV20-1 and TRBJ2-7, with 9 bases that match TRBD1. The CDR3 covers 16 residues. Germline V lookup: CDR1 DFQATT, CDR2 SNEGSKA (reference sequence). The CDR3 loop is CSAGGETGGPSYEQYF. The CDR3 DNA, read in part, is TGCAGCGCTGGCGGTGAAACAGGGGGCCCATCCTACGAG.

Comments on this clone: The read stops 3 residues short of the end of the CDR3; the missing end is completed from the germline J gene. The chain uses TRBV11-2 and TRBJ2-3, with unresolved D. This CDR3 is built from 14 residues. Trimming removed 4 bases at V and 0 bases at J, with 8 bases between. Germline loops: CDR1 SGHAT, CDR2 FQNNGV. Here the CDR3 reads CASSSLSSTDTQYF. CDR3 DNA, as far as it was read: TGTGCCAGCAGCTCCCTTTCTAGCACAGATACG.

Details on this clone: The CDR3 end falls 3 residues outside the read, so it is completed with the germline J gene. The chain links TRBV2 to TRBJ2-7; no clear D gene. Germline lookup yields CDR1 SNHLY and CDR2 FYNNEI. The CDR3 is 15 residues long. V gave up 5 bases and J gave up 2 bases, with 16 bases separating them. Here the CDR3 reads CASSNDPIRAYEQYF. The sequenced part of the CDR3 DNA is TGTGCCAGCAGTAATGACCCTATAAGGGCCTACGAG.

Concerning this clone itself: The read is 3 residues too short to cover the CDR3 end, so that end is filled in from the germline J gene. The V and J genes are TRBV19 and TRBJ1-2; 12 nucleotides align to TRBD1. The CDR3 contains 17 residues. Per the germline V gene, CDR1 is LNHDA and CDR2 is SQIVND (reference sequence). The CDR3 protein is CASSTRDRGRSTYDYTF. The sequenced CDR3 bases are TGTGCCAGTAGTACCCGGGACAGGGGGCGGTCCACCTACGAC.

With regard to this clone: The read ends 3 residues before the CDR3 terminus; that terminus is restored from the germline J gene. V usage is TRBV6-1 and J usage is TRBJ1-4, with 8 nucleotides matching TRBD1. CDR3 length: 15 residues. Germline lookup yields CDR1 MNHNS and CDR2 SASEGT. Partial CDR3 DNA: TGTGCCAGCAGTGAAGCCCGGACAGGGAATTCACCA. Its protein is CASSEARTGNSP. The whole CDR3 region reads CASSEARTGNSPLFF.

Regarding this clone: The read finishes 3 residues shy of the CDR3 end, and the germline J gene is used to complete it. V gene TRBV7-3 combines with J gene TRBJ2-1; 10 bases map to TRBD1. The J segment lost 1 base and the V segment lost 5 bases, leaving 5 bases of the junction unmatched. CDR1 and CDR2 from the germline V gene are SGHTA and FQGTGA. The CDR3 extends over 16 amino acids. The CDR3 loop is CASSPRTGGSYNEQFF. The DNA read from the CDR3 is TGTGCCAGCAGCCCCAGGACAGGGGGGTCCTACAATGAG.

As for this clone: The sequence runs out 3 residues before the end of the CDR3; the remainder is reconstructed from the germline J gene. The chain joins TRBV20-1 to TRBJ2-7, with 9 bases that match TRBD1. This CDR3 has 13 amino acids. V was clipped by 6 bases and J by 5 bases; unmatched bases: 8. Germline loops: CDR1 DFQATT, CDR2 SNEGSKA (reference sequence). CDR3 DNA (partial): TGCAGTGCCACGGACAGGGGATCGAACGAG. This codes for CSATDRGSNE. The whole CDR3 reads CSATDRGSNEQYF.

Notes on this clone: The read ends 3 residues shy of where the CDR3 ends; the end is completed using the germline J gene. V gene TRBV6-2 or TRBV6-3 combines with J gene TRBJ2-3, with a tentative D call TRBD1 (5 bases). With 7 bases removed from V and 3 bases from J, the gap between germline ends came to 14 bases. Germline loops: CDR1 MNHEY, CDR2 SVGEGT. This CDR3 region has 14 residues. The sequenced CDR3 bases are TGTGCCAGCATAGGGGTGAGGCAGACAGATACG. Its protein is CASIGVRQTDT. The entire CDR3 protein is CASIGVRQTDTQYF.

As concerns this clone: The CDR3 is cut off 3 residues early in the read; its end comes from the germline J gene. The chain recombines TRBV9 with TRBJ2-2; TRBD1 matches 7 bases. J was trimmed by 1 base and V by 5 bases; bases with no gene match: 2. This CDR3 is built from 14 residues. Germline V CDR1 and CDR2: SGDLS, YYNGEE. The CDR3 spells CASRRTGNTGELFF. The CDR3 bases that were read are TGTGCCAGCAGACGGACAGGGAACACCGGGGAG. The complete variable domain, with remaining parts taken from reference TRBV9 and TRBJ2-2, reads DSGVTQTPKHLITATGQRVTLRCSPRSGDLSVYWYQQSLDQGLQFLIQYYNGEERAKGNILERFSAQQFPDLHSELNLSSLELGDSALYFCASRRTGNTGELFFGEGSRLTVL.

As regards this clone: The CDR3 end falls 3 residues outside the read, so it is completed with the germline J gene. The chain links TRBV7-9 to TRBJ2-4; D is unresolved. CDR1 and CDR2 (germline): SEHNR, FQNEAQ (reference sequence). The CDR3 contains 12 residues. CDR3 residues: CASSLVAEGQYF. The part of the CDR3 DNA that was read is TGTGCCAGCAGCTTAGTGGCAGAAGGT.

The CDR3 bases that were read are TGTGCCAGCAGTGAACCACCACATAATGGC. Its translation is CASSEPPHNG. The whole CDR3 sequence is CASSEPPHNGYTF. The chain combines TRBV6-1 with TRBJ1-2; D gene ambiguous. The sequence runs out 3 residues before the end of the CDR3; the remainder is reconstructed from the germline J gene. V lost 2 bases and J 6 bases, leaving 10 bases between the germline ends. This CDR3 is 13 amino acids long. Germline CDR1 reads MNHNS; CDR2 reads SASEGT.

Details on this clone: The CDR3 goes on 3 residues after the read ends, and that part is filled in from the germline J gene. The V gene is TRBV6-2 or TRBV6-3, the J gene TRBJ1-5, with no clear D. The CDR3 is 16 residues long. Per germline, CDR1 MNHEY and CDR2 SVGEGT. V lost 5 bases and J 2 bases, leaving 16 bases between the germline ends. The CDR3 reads CASSQNPDSGNQPQHF. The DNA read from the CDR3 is TGTGCCAGCAGTCAGAACCCGGACTCTGGCAATCAGCCC.